This TCR beta chain emerged from a study of T-cell memory formation after mild COVID-19. Study-wide points: The appearance of some responding clones in pre-infection memory suggested that cross-reactive memory joined. CD4+ clones that contracted lay mainly in CM and EM; CD8+ ones lay in EMRA.

Remarks on this clonotype: Its antigen is currently unknown.

Constant-segment-primed 5'RACE gave TCR alpha and TCR beta cDNA libraries with sample barcodes and UMIs. Using its own MiXCR run on the 5' RACE reads, TCRdb lists one record per CDR3 protein. The top ten clones hold 7% to 9% of a sample with 450,000 to 650,000 distinct CDR3 sequences, less than 25% of them seen once. The CDR3 contains 16 residues. V was shortened by 6 bases and J by 2 bases, with 19 bases between the two germline ends. Germline V gene sequence: CDR1 MNHEY, CDR2 SVGAGI. Sequencing was carried out using PBMCs or a T cell subset sorted from them (not recorded which). This receptor was identified in an adult woman who had mild COVID-19 (a few samples of this study predate the infection). Cell type and time point are not known. The chain recombines TRBV6-5 with TRBJ2-5; perhaps TRBD2 as D (6 bases). CDR3 sequence: CASRISLERVQETQYF. In DNA form, the CDR3 reads TGTGCCAGCAGGATCTCCCTTGAGCGGGTTCAAGAGACCCAGTACTTC.